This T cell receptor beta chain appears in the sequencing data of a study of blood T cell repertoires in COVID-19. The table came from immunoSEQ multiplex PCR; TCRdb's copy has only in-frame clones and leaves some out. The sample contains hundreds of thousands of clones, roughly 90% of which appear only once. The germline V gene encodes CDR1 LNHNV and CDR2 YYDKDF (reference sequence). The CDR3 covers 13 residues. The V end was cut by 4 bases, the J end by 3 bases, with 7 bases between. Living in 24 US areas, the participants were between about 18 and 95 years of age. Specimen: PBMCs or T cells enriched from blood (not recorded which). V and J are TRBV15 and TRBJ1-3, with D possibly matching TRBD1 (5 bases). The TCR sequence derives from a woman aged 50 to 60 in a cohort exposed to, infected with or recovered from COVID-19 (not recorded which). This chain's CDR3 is CATSKGDGNTIYF. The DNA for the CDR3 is TGTGCCACCAGCAAAGGGGATGGAAACACCATATATTTT.